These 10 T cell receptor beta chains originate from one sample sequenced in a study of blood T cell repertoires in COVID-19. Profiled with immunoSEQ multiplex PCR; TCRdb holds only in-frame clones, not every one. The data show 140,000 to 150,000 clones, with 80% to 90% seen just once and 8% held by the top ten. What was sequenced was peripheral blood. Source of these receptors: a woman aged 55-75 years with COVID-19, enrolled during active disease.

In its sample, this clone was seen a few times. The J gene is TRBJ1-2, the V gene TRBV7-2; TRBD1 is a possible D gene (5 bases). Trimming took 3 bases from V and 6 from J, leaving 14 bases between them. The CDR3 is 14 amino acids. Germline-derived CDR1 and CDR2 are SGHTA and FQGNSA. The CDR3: CASSLSGINDGYTF. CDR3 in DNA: TGTGCCAGCAGCTTGTCAGGGATTAATGATGGCTACACCTTC. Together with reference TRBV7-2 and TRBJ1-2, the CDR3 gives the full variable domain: GAGVSQSPSNKVTEKGKDVELRCDPISGHTALYWYRQSLGQGLEFLIYFQGNSAPDKSGLPSDRFSAERTGGSVSTLTIQRTQQEDSAVYLCASSLSGINDGYTFGSGTRLTVV.

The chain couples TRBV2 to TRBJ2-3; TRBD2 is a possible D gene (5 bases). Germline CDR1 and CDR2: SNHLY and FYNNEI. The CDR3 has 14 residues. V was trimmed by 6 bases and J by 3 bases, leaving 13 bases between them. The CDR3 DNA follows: TGTGCCAGCAGCCTACTAGTGGTGACAGATACGCAGTATTTT. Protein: CASSLLVVTDTQYF.

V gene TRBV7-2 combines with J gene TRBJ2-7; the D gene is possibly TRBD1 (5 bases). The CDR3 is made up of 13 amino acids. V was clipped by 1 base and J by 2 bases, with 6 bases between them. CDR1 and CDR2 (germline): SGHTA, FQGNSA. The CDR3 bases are TGTGCCAGCAGCTTAGAGACAGCCTACGAGCAGTACTTC. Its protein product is CASSLETAYEQYF. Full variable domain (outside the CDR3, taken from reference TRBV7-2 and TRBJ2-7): GAGVSQSPSNKVTEKGKDVELRCDPISGHTALYWYRQSLGQGLEFLIYFQGNSAPDKSGLPSDRFSAERTGGSVSTLTIQRTQQEDSAVYLCASSLETAYEQYFGPGTRLTVT.

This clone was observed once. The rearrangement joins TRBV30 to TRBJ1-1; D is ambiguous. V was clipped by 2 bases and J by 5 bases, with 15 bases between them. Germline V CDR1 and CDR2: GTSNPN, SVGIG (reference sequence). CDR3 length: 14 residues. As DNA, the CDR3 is TGTGCCTGGAGTTCCCCAATCCGGAGAACTGAAGCTTTCTTT. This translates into CAWSSPIRRTEAFF.

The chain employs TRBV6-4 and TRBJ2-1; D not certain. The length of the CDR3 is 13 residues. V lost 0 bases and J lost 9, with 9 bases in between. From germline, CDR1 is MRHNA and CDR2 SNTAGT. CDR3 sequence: CASSDSPIGEQFF. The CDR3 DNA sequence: TGTGCCAGCAGTGACTCGCCCATCGGTGAGCAGTTCTTC.

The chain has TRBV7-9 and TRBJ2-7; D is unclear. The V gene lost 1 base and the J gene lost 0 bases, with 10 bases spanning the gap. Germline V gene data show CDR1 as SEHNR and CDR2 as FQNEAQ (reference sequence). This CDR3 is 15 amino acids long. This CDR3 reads CASSLVLPGSYEQYF. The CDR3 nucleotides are TGTGCCAGCAGCTTAGTCCTCCCAGGCTCCTACGAGCAGTACTTC.

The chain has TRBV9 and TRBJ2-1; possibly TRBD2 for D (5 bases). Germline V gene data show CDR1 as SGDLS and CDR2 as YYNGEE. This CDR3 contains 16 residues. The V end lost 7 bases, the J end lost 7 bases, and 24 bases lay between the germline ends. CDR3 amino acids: CASGRTGIGSGNEQFF. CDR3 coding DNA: TGTGCCAGCGGAAGAACGGGGATTGGGAGTGGGAATGAGCAGTTCTTC.

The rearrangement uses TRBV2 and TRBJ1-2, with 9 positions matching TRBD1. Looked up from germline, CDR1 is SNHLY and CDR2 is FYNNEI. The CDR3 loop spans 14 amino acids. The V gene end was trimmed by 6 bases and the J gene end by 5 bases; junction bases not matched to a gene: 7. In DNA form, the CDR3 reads TGTGCCAGCAGGCCGGGACAGGGAAGGTATGGCTACACCTTC. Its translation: CASRPGQGRYGYTF.

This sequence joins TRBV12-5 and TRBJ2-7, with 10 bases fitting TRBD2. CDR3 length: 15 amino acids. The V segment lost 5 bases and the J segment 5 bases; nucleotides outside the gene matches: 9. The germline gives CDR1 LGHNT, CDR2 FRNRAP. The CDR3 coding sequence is TGTGCTAGTGGTCTCGGTGCTAGCGGGGGTAACGAGCAGTACTTC. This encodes CASGLGASGGNEQYF.

CDR3 protein: CASGRGGGASSYEQYF. In nucleotides, the CDR3 is TGTGCTAGTGGCCGAGGGGGGGGCGCAAGCTCCTACGAGCAGTACTTC. The rearrangement uses TRBV12-5 and TRBJ2-7; possible D gene TRBD2, 7 bases. Germline lookup yields CDR1 LGHNT and CDR2 FRNRAP. The CDR3 is made up of 16 amino acids. Trimming shortened V by 6 bases and J by 0 bases, and 18 bases separated the two germline ends.